The 24 T cell receptor beta chains given below trace back to one sample, sequenced in a study of OX40 agonist ivuxolimab in advanced cancers. Repertoires were generated with immunoSEQ multiplex PCR, while TCRdb's copy carries only in-frame clones and drops some. The sample has roughly 87,000 clones, around 93% seen once. This specimen consisted of CD4+ or CD8+ T cells sorted from blood, obtained in a trial of the OX40 agonist ivuxolimab. These receptors originate from an adult with an advanced solid tumor such as melanoma, head and neck, liver or kidney cancer.

The chain combines TRBV4-3 with TRBJ2-3; 8 bases line up with TRBD2. CDR1 is LGHNA, CDR2 YSLEER, per germline. CDR3 size: 15 residues. V gave up 2 bases and J gave up 1 base; unmatched junction bases: 2. CDR3 residues: CASSQISGGTDTQYF. In DNA, the CDR3 is TGCGCCAGCAGCCAAATTAGCGGGGGCACAGATACGCAGTATTTT.

Here the CDR3 reads CASSSRDTHGGNTEAFF. The CDR3, as DNA: TGTGCCAGCAGTTCCCGGGACACCCACGGCGGGAACACTGAAGCTTTCTTT. This chain links TRBV7-6 with TRBJ1-1; a weak D match, TRBD1 (6 bases). Germline V gene lookup returns CDR1 SGHVS and CDR2 FNYEAQ. The length of the CDR3 is 17 residues. V was pared by 6 bases and J by 1 base, with 21 bases between. Drawing the rest from reference TRBV7-6 and TRBJ1-1, the complete variable domain is GAGVSQSPRYKVTKRGQDVALRCDPISGHVSLYWYRQALGQGPEFLTYFNYEAQQDKSGLPNDRFSAERPEGSISTLTIQRTEQRDSAMYRCASSSRDTHGGNTEAFFGQGTRLTVV.

CDR3 nucleotides: TGTGCCACGCAGGGGGATAGCTACGAGCAGTACTTC. It encodes CATQGDSYEQYF. The V gene is TRBV6-5, the J gene TRBJ2-7, with TRBD1 matching 7 bases. The V gene's germline CDR1 is MNHEY and CDR2 SVGAGI. The length of the CDR3 is 12 residues. With 10 bases clipped from V and 3 bases from J, the junction kept 6 bases outside the gene matches.

This clone was seen just once. The J gene is TRBJ1-2, the V gene TRBV4-1; D might be TRBD1 (5 bases). The germline V gene encodes CDR1 MGHRA and CDR2 YSYEKL. V was clipped by 1 base and J by 4 bases, with 13 bases between them. This CDR3 is built from 15 residues. CDR3 nucleotide sequence: TGCGCCAGCAGCCAAGCGGGGGGGGATTCCTATGGCTACACCTTC. As protein: CASSQAGGDSYGYTF.

The rearrangement links TRBV7-9 to TRBJ1-1; perhaps TRBD1 as D (5 bases). Germline-derived CDR1 and CDR2 are SEHNR and FQNEAQ (reference sequence). The CDR3 runs 12 residues. The V gene lost 2 bases and the J gene lost 8 bases, with 9 bases spanning the gap. In DNA form, the CDR3 reads TGTGCCAGCAGCTTATCGTGGACAGAAGCTTTCTTT. This codes for CASSLSWTEAFF.

This clone showed up just a few times. The genes are TRBV7-9 and TRBJ2-7; no clear D. Trimming removed 7 bases from V and 2 bases from J, with 15 bases in between. CDR1 SEHNR and CDR2 FQNEAQ come from the germline V gene (reference sequence). The CDR3 extends over 14 amino acids. The CDR3 DNA reads TGTGCCAGCAACCTCAAGGGCTTAGCCTACGAGCAGTACTTC. Translated: CASNLKGLAYEQYF.

The chain joins TRBV4-1 to TRBJ2-7, with 11 bases aligning to TRBD2. V shed 1 base, J shed 0 bases, and the junction held 2 bases outside the gene matches. Germline assignment: CDR1 MGHRA and CDR2 YSYEKL. The CDR3 has 16 amino acids. The chain's CDR3 is CASSQASGGPSYEQYF. CDR3 coding DNA: TGCGCCAGCAGCCAAGCTAGCGGGGGGCCCTCCTACGAGCAGTACTTC.

The chain has TRBV27 and TRBJ2-1; no reliable D call. V was trimmed by 5 bases and J by 4 bases, leaving 12 bases between them. The V gene's germline CDR1 is MNHEY and CDR2 SMNVEV (reference sequence). CDR3 length equals 14 residues. In DNA, the CDR3 is TGTGCCAGCAGTCCCATAGGCAATTACAATGAGCAGTTCTTC. Residues: CASSPIGNYNEQFF.

V usage is TRBV11-2 and J usage is TRBJ1-1; a possible D gene is TRBD1 (6 bases). Trimming removed 1 base from V and 11 bases from J, with 17 bases in between. Germline CDR1 reads SGHAT; CDR2 reads FQNNGV. The CDR3 totals 14 residues. The DNA for the CDR3 is TGTGCCAGCAGCTTAGTAGCTGGGGGCGGCGTGGCTTTCTTT. Protein: CASSLVAGGGVAFF.

V is TRBV27 and J is TRBJ2-7, with TRBD1 matching over 9 bases. The CDR3 has 14 amino acids. The junction had 3 bases not matched to a gene; V was cut back by 3 bases and J by 3 bases. From germline, CDR1 is MNHEY and CDR2 SMNVEV (reference sequence). In DNA form, the CDR3 reads TGTGCCAGCAGTTTCGGGACAGGGAACTACGAGCAGTACTTC. Protein product: CASSFGTGNYEQYF.

This clone was seen a single time. The genes are TRBV4-1 and TRBJ1-2; 9 bases are a match to TRBD1. The CDR3 totals 15 residues. V was pared by 8 bases and J by 4 bases, with 11 bases of the junction left unmatched. The germline gives CDR1 MGHRA, CDR2 YSYEKL. The CDR3 DNA reads TGCGCCAGCCTGGGGTGGACAGGGGATATCTATGGCTACACCTTC. It is translated as CASLGWTGDIYGYTF.

This chain joins TRBV6-5 and TRBJ1-1, with 8 bases lining up with TRBD1. The trim removed 5 bases at V and 4 bases at J, leaving 6 bases unmatched. CDR1 is MNHEY and CDR2 is SVGAGI in the germline V gene. The CDR3 is 14 amino acids. The CDR3 spells CASSIGQGPTEAFF. DNA for the CDR3: TGTGCCAGCAGTATCGGACAGGGACCCACTGAAGCTTTCTTT.

The V call is TRBV11-2, the J call TRBJ1-3; unclear D gene. Germline CDR1 SGHAT, CDR2 FQNNGV. The CDR3 loop spans 15 amino acids. The V end lost 3 bases, the J end lost 0 bases, and 9 bases lay between the germline ends. The CDR3 region is CASSLEYGSGNTIYF. CDR3 nucleotides: TGTGCCAGCAGCTTGGAATATGGCTCTGGAAACACCATATATTTT.

The chain uses TRBV10-2 and TRBJ1-2; 8 nucleotides match TRBD1. The V gene's germline CDR1 is WSHSY and CDR2 SAAADI. This CDR3 has 12 residues. Unmatched junction bases numbered 8, after V lost 10 bases and J lost 7 bases. CDR3 sequence (DNA): TGCGCCACCTTCCAGGGGGCGGTTGGCTACACCTTC. Its protein product is CATFQGAVGYTF.

The chain couples TRBV13 to TRBJ2-2, with 9 bases that match TRBD1. V was clipped by 5 bases and J by 1 base; unmatched bases: 2. Germline V gene data show CDR1 as PRHDT and CDR2 as FYEKMQ (reference sequence). This CDR3 has 15 amino acids. The CDR3 nucleotides are TGTGCCAGCAGCATGGGACAGGGGAACACCGGGGAGCTGTTTTTT. Encoded protein: CASSMGQGNTGELFF.

The chain couples TRBV7-2 to TRBJ1-5, with no clear D. Germline values: CDR1 SGHTA, CDR2 FQGNSA. The CDR3 runs to 14 residues. V lost 5 bases and J 1 base, leaving 9 bases between the germline ends. This chain's CDR3 is CASSPPGSNQPQHF. CDR3 sequence (DNA): TGTGCCAGCAGCCCTCCTGGGAGCAATCAGCCCCAGCATTTT.

This sequence joins TRBV9 and TRBJ1-2, with D possibly matching TRBD1 (5 bases). The CDR3 consists of 17 residues. V lost 0 bases and J 4 bases, leaving 19 bases between the germline ends. From germline, CDR1 is SGDLS and CDR2 YYNGEE. DNA of the CDR3: TGTGCCAGCAGCGTAGCTCAGAGGGAGGGACTCGTCTATGGCTACACCTTC. Residues: CASSVAQREGLVYGYTF.

The chain carries TRBV6-5 and TRBJ2-1, with D possibly called TRBD1 or TRBD2 (5 bases each). Germline CDR1 is MNHEY and CDR2 is SVGAGI. The CDR3 is made up of 14 amino acids. V was trimmed by 4 bases and J by 7 bases, leaving 14 bases between them. The CDR3 DNA follows: TGTGCCAGCAGTTCCCCGGGACCACTGAATGAGCAGTTCTTC. Translating it yields CASSSPGPLNEQFF.

The CDR3 sequence is CASSSTGASTDTQYF. The CDR3 nucleotides read TGTGCCAGCAGCAGTACAGGGGCTAGCACAGATACGCAGTATTTT. V and J are TRBV7-3 and TRBJ2-3, with 7 bases fitting TRBD1. The CDR3 contains 15 residues. Germline values: CDR1 SGHTA, CDR2 FQGTGA. Trimming removed 5 bases from V and 0 bases from J; junction bases left unmatched: 5.

V gene TRBV4-1 combines with J gene TRBJ2-3; D possibly corresponds to TRBD1 (5 bases). The germline V and J ends were trimmed by 4 bases and 1 base, with 9 bases remaining between them. CDR3 length: 14 amino acids. Germline values: CDR1 MGHRA, CDR2 YSYEKL. The CDR3: CASSPQVGTDTQYF. The CDR3 DNA sequence: TGCGCCAGCAGCCCACAGGTGGGCACAGATACGCAGTATTTT.

Comments on this clone: The germline gene is not matched at one end of the junction; a read error may be the cause. The chain links TRBV7-8 to TRBJ1-1; D gene uncertain. From germline, CDR1 is SGHVS and CDR2 FQNEAQ. The CDR3 runs 14 residues. CDR3 region: CVSSSPTENTEAFF. The CDR3 DNA reads TGTGTCAGCAGCTCGCCGACGGAGAACACTGAAGCTTTCTTT.

The rearrangement links TRBV7-6 to TRBJ1-4; 8 nucleotides align to TRBD1. V gave up 5 bases and J gave up 0 bases; unmatched junction bases: 8. Germline V gene lookup returns CDR1 SGHVS and CDR2 FNYEAQ. This CDR3 contains 17 residues. The CDR3 DNA reads as TGTGCCAGCAGCCCTGGACAGGGACAAACAACTAATGAAAAACTGTTTTTT. Translated, it gives CASSPGQGQTTNEKLFF.

The chain joins TRBV15 to TRBJ1-6, with D perhaps TRBD1 (5 bases). The ends were cut back, 2 bases at V and 8 bases at J, with 10 bases in the middle. The CDR3 sequence is 14 residues long. Germline assignment: CDR1 LNHNV and CDR2 YYDKDF (reference sequence). CDR3 in DNA: TGTGCCACCAGCAGAACCAGGGACTATTCACCCCTCCACTTT. Encoded protein: CATSRTRDYSPLHF.

The rearrangement uses TRBV15 and TRBJ1-4; D possibly corresponds to TRBD1 (5 bases). The CDR3 loop spans 16 amino acids. Germline assignment: CDR1 LNHNV and CDR2 YYDKDF (reference sequence). Trimming took off 1 base at V and 0 bases at J, with 9 bases between the two ends. CDR3 residues: CATSRVRGATNEKLFF. The CDR3 nucleotides are TGTGCCACCAGCAGAGTCCGGGGCGCAACTAATGAAAAACTGTTTTTT.